The 24 T cell receptor beta chains presented below share a single source sample, sequenced in a study of T cell responses to AZD1222 COVID-19 vaccine. Assay used: immunoSEQ multiplex PCR; TCRdb lists only in-frame clones, some missing. The data show roughly 250,000 clones, with more than 85% seen just once and 0.55% held by the top ten. This specimen consisted of peripheral blood, obtained on day 0 of AZD1222 vaccination. These receptors came from an adult in good health.

The chain recombines TRBV6-5 with TRBJ1-2, with TRBD1 as a possible D gene (5 bases). V shed 7 bases and J shed 3 bases, with 9 bases lying between them. CDR3 length equals 12 residues. The germline gives CDR1 MNHEY, CDR2 SVGAGI. In DNA, the CDR3 is TGTGCCAGCAACTCGGGGGACTATGGCTACACCTTC. The encoded protein is CASNSGDYGYTF.

CDR3: CASSIGSGIYNEQFF. DNA for the CDR3: TGTGCCAGTAGTATAGGTTCAGGGATCTACAATGAGCAGTTCTTC. This sequence joins TRBV19 and TRBJ2-1, with D tentatively TRBD1 (5 bases). Germline loops: CDR1 LNHDA, CDR2 SQIVND (reference sequence). The CDR3 loop spans 15 amino acids. The V end lost 1 base, the J end lost 3 bases, and 10 bases lay between the germline ends.

With respect to this clone: The sample holds other DNA sequences that translate to the same CDR3. The chain employs TRBV7-9 and TRBJ2-3; D remains unclear. CDR3 length: 14 residues. Germline V gene sequence: CDR1 SEHNR, CDR2 FQNEAQ (reference sequence). The germline V and J ends were trimmed by 0 bases and 0 bases, with 4 bases remaining between them. The CDR3 spells CASSLAGSTDTQYF. The CDR3 DNA sequence: TGTGCCAGCAGCTTAGCGGGCAGCACAGATACGCAGTATTTT.

This clone is a singleton in its sample. CDR3 amino acids: CASSDNQGRLANEQFF. In DNA, the CDR3 is TGTGCCAGTAGTGACAACCAGGGACGCCTGGCGAATGAGCAGTTCTTC. The chain carries TRBV19 and TRBJ2-1; tentatively, D is TRBD1 or TRBD2 (5 bases each). From germline, CDR1 is LNHDA and CDR2 SQIVND (reference sequence). The germline V and J ends were trimmed by 5 bases and 7 bases, with 21 bases remaining between them. This CDR3 is 16 amino acids long. The full variable domain, rest sourced from reference TRBV19 and TRBJ2-1, is DGGITQSPKYLFRKEGQNVTLSCEQNLNHDAMYWYRQDPGQGLRLIYYSQIVNDFQKGDIAEGYSVSREKKESFPLTVTSAQKNPTAFYLCASSDNQGRLANEQFFGPGTRLTVL.

The chain recombines TRBV21-1 with TRBJ1-1. TRBV21-1 is a documented pseudogene. This CDR3 has 11 residues. CDR3 DNA sequence: TGTGCCAGACCGAGAGGTTTTCGGGCTTTCTTT. It yields the protein CARPRGFRAFF.

This clone was counted only a few times. This chain uses TRBV28 with TRBJ2-3; possibly TRBD2 for D (6 bases). The germline V gene encodes CDR1 MDHEN and CDR2 SYDVKM. Trimming removed 3 bases from V and 4 bases from J, with 11 bases in between. This CDR3 comprises 14 residues. The CDR3 region has the DNA TGTGCCAGCAGTTTTTCACAGCGGGCAGATACGCAGTATTTT. Residues: CASSFSQRADTQYF.

The chain carries TRBV28 and TRBJ2-7; TRBD1 matches at 8 bases. Germline CDR1 is MDHEN and CDR2 is SYDVKM. The CDR3 totals 16 residues. With 5 bases clipped from V and 8 bases from J, the junction kept 17 bases outside the gene matches. The CDR3 coding sequence is TGTGCCAGCAGTCTTAAGGGACAGGCGGTCGGAAAAAAGCAGTACTTC. Protein: CASSLKGQAVGKKQYF.

This clone is a singleton in its sample. The CDR3 DNA sequence: TGTGCCAGCTCACCAGACAGGGTCTATGGCTACACCTTC. Protein sequence: CASSPDRVYGYTF. The V call is TRBV18, the J call TRBJ1-2; 7 bases map to TRBD1. The V gene's germline CDR1 is KGHSH and CDR2 LQKENI. V lost 2 bases and J lost 4; bases outside the gene matches: 1. The CDR3 totals 13 residues.

The rearrangement uses TRBV5-1 and TRBJ1-1, with D perhaps matching TRBD1 (5 bases). CDR1 SGHRS and CDR2 YFSETQ come from the germline V gene. This CDR3 contains 15 residues. Trimming removed 4 bases at V and 4 bases at J, with 17 bases between. CDR3 region: CASSDFQGGGTEAFF. The CDR3 region has the DNA TGCGCCAGCAGCGATTTCCAGGGAGGTGGCACTGAAGCTTTCTTT.

V is TRBV5-1 and J is TRBJ1-2; 8 nucleotides align to TRBD1. The CDR3 contains 14 residues. V lost 7 bases, J lost 6 bases, and 11 bases stayed unmatched. Per germline, CDR1 SGHRS and CDR2 YFSETQ. The CDR3 region has the DNA TGCGCCAGCGCCCCGGACAGGGCAACGAATGGCTACACCTTC. Translated: CASAPDRATNGYTF.

The chain employs TRBV7-2 and TRBJ2-1; D unresolved. The CDR3 is 13 amino acids. Germline-derived CDR1 and CDR2 are SGHTA and FQGNSA. V gave up 6 bases and J gave up 6 bases, with 12 bases separating them. The CDR3 sequence is CASRGTAINEQFF. Here the CDR3 DNA reads TGTGCCAGCAGGGGAACAGCGATCAATGAGCAGTTCTTC.

The V call is TRBV5-4, the J call TRBJ2-7; D tentatively fits TRBD1 or TRBD2 (6 bases each). This CDR3 is 14 amino acids long. The ends were cut back, 1 base at V and 5 bases at J, with 13 bases in the middle. The germline gives CDR1 SGHNT, CDR2 YYREEE (reference sequence). As DNA, the CDR3 is TGTGCCAGCAGCTTGAATGGGGGGCGGAACGAGCAGTACTTC. As protein: CASSLNGGRNEQYF.

The rearrangement uses TRBV3-1 (or the pseudogene TRBV3-2) and TRBJ2-2, with D perhaps matching TRBD1 (6 bases). Germline V gives CDR1 LGHDT, CDR2 YNNKEL (reference sequence). With 5 bases removed from V and 7 bases from J, the gap between germline ends came to 8 bases. The CDR3 totals 12 residues. The CDR3 DNA is TGTGCCAGCAGCACAGGGAGCGGGGAGCTGTTTTTT. Residues: CASSTGSGELFF.

The chain has TRBV6-1 and TRBJ2-1; D call uncertain. Germline-derived CDR1 and CDR2 are MNHNS and SASEGT. The CDR3 length is 11 residues. V was trimmed by 0 bases and J by 9 bases, leaving 3 bases between them. CDR3 in DNA: TGTGCCAGCAGTGAAGCGCCTGAGCAGTTCTTC. Its protein product is CASSEAPEQFF.

This chain links TRBV20-1 with TRBJ1-4, with D hard to call. In germline, CDR1 is DFQATT, CDR2 SNEGSKA (reference sequence). There are 14 residues in the CDR3. The V and J ends lost 3 bases and 0 bases respectively, with 8 bases between them. This CDR3 reads CSASQVTTNEKLFF. CDR3 bases: TGCAGTGCTAGTCAGGTTACAACTAATGAAAAACTGTTTTTT.

This chain uses TRBV28 with TRBJ1-6; 9 bases fit TRBD1. With 7 bases clipped from V and 6 bases from J, the junction kept 10 bases outside the gene matches. Germline assignment: CDR1 MDHEN and CDR2 SYDVKM. The length of the CDR3 is 16 residues. The CDR3 nucleotides are TGTGCCAGCACCGCGAACAGGGGGCAACTTAATTCACCCCTCCACTTT. It is translated as CASTANRGQLNSPLHF.

The rearrangement links TRBV19 to TRBJ1-1, with a weak D call TRBD1 (6 bases). V lost 5 bases to trimming and J lost 5 bases, with 15 bases between them. The CDR3 has 14 residues. Per the germline V gene, CDR1 is LNHDA and CDR2 is SQIVND (reference sequence). The CDR3 nucleotides are TGTGCCAGTAGTTTCGGAGGGGGTGATACTGAAGCTTTCTTT. Protein product: CASSFGGGDTEAFF. The full variable domain, with the rest looked up from reference TRBV19 and TRBJ1-1, is DGGITQSPKYLFRKEGQNVTLSCEQNLNHDAMYWYRQDPGQGLRLIYYSQIVNDFQKGDIAEGYSVSREKKESFPLTVTSAQKNPTAFYLCASSFGGGDTEAFFGQGTRLTVV.

This chain links TRBV6-5 with TRBJ1-2, with TRBD1 identical over 7 bases. The germline V gene encodes CDR1 MNHEY and CDR2 SVGAGI. V trimming: 8 bases; J trimming: 3 bases; junction bases outside the gene matches: 9. The CDR3 is made up of 14 amino acids. The CDR3 bases are TGTGCCAGCGGCTCCGGGACAGCCTACTATGGCTACACCTTC. Translated, it gives CASGSGTAYYGYTF.

This chain links TRBV27 with TRBJ2-1; TRBD2 matches 14 bases. From germline, CDR1 is MNHEY and CDR2 SMNVEV (reference sequence). Unmatched junction bases numbered 10, after V lost 11 bases and J lost 4 bases. This CDR3 is built from 16 residues. In nucleotides, the CDR3 is TGTGCCTCCACGGGGACTAGCGGGAGCGGTTACAATGAGCAGTTCTTC. Translation gives CASTGTSGSGYNEQFF.

The rearrangement joins TRBV7-2 to TRBJ1-6; tentatively, D is TRBD1 (6 bases). CDR1 SGHTA and CDR2 FQGNSA come from the germline V gene. Trimming pared 5 bases from V and 8 bases from J, leaving 16 bases between. There are 15 residues in the CDR3. CDR3 region: CASSPDGGGYSPLHF. The CDR3 DNA is TGTGCCAGCAGCCCTGACGGGGGCGGGTATTCACCCCTCCACTTT.

Remarks on this clone: The same CDR3 is also encoded by other DNA sequences in this sample. V and J are TRBV5-1 and TRBJ1-5; D is perhaps TRBD1 (5 bases). Trimming left V 0 bases short and J 1 base short, with 8 bases between. This CDR3 is built from 15 residues. Germline CDR1 reads SGHRS; CDR2 reads YFSETQ. The CDR3 loop is CASSLEGSSNQPQHF. The DNA for the CDR3 is TGCGCCAGCAGCTTGGAGGGGTCAAGCAATCAGCCCCAGCATTTT.

The rearrangement joins TRBV2 to TRBJ1-1, with D perhaps TRBD1 (5 bases). This CDR3 comprises 14 residues. Between the trimmed V and J ends, which lost 2 bases and 6 bases, there was a span of 13 bases. CDR1 is SNHLY and CDR2 is FYNNEI in the germline V gene. The CDR3 sequence is CASSELGGSAEAFF. CDR3 bases: TGTGCCAGCAGTGAATTGGGGGGGAGCGCTGAAGCTTTCTTT.

The V gene is TRBV3-1 (or the pseudogene TRBV3-2), the J gene TRBJ2-7; 11 bases align to TRBD1. This CDR3 has 16 residues. Germline values: CDR1 LGHDT, CDR2 YNNKEL (reference sequence). Losses at the gene ends were 1 base for V and 2 bases for J; bases not matched to a gene: 4. The CDR3 DNA reads TGTGCCAGCAGCCAAGTTCCGGGACAGGGGGCCTACGAGCAGTACTTC. Its protein product is CASSQVPGQGAYEQYF.

The rearrangement uses TRBV7-2 and TRBJ2-1, with 7 nucleotides matching TRBD2. CDR1 and CDR2 from the germline V gene are SGHTA and FQGNSA. The CDR3 sequence is 15 residues long. With 0 bases clipped from V and 4 bases from J, the junction kept 3 bases outside the gene matches. CDR3: CASSLAWGGYNEQFF. The CDR3 nucleotides read TGTGCCAGCAGCTTAGCGTGGGGGGGATACAATGAGCAGTTCTTC.